The next 20 T cell receptor beta chains were all read from a single sample in a study of blood T cell repertoires in COVID-19. Profiled with immunoSEQ multiplex PCR; TCRdb holds only in-frame clones, not every one. The sample has about 300,000 clones, 85% to 90% seen once; the top ten hold 1% to 1.5%. Sequencing was carried out using peripheral blood. The receptor set was obtained from a man in his 70s with acute or convalescent COVID-19.

The chain is built from TRBV13 and TRBJ1-3; D may be TRBD1 (5 bases). Germline V gives CDR1 PRHDT, CDR2 FYEKMQ (reference sequence). The CDR3 sequence is 18 residues long. The ends were cut back, 2 bases at V and 0 bases at J, with 17 bases in the middle. The CDR3 sequence: CASSLTRRAPYSGNTIYF. CDR3 coding DNA: TGTGCCAGCAGCTTAACACGCAGGGCCCCATACTCTGGAAACACCATATATTTT.

The chain couples TRBV10-2 to TRBJ2-6, with 8 bases matching TRBD1. Germline CDR1 reads WSHSY; CDR2 reads SAAADI. This CDR3 has 16 amino acids. V lost 8 bases to trimming and J lost 3 bases; unmatched junction nucleotides: 9. The CDR3 protein is CASLPGQARGANVLTF. The CDR3 region has the DNA TGCGCCAGCCTACCGGGACAGGCTCGTGGGGCCAACGTCCTGACTTTC.

Only a few counts were recorded for this clone. This sequence joins TRBV10-3 and TRBJ2-5; D ambiguous. V shed 6 bases and J shed 1 base, with 6 bases lying between them. Germline V gene data show CDR1 as ENHRY and CDR2 as SYGVKD. The CDR3 sequence is 12 residues long. The CDR3 DNA reads TGTGCCATCAGCCCTACCCAAGAGACCCAGTACTTC. As protein: CAISPTQETQYF.

The V and J genes are TRBV19 and TRBJ1-5, with D possibly TRBD1 on 6 matching bases. The CDR3 loop spans 16 amino acids. V was pared by 4 bases and J by 2 bases, with 15 bases between. The germline gives CDR1 LNHDA, CDR2 SQIVND (reference sequence). The CDR3 reads CASSTTGPGGNQPQHF. In nucleotides, the CDR3 is TGTGCCAGTAGTACAACAGGGCCCGGGGGCAATCAGCCCCAGCATTTT.

This rearrangement joins TRBV6-5 to TRBJ2-7; 8 bases line up with TRBD2. J was trimmed by 3 bases and V by 9 bases; bases with no gene match: 10. CDR1 is MNHEY, CDR2 SVGAGI, per germline. The CDR3 contains 14 residues. CDR3 bases: TGTGCCAGTAGCCCCGGAGCGGGAGTCTACGAGCAGTACTTC. Residues: CASSPGAGVYEQYF.

J is TRBJ2-7 and V is TRBV6-6; 10 bases line up with TRBD1. The CDR3 totals 14 residues. CDR1 MNHNY and CDR2 SVGAGI come from the germline V gene (reference sequence). Losses at the gene ends were 7 bases for V and 6 bases for J; bases not matched to a gene: 9. This chain's CDR3 is CASTYSDRGLEQYF. The CDR3 nucleotides are TGTGCCAGCACTTATTCCGACAGGGGGCTCGAGCAGTACTTC.

As for this clone: The same CDR3 can be traced to other DNA sequences in this sample. The chain joins TRBV7-2 to TRBJ2-1; 8 bases fit TRBD1. Germline CDR1 SGHTA, CDR2 FQGNSA. Trimming at V came to 1 base and at J to 1 base, leaving 0 bases not matched to a gene. The CDR3 has 15 residues. Here the CDR3 reads CASSLGQGSYNEQFF. For the CDR3, the DNA is TGTGCCAGCAGCTTAGGACAGGGGTCCTACAATGAGCAGTTCTTC.

The chain combines TRBV7-2 with TRBJ2-1; 12 positions agree with TRBD2. With V trimmed by 5 bases and J by 2 bases, 7 bases remained unmatched. The CDR3 is 17 residues long. Germline-derived CDR1 and CDR2 are SGHTA and FQGNSA. The CDR3 nucleotides are TGTGCCAGCAGCCAGACTAGCGGGGGCTACCCCTACAATGAGCAGTTCTTC. Protein: CASSQTSGGYPYNEQFF.

This rearrangement joins TRBV5-4 to TRBJ2-1; the D gene is possibly TRBD2 (5 bases). Trimming pared 4 bases from V and 2 bases from J, leaving 10 bases between. This CDR3 has 14 amino acids. Germline V CDR1 and CDR2: SGHNT, YYREEE (reference sequence). CDR3 residues: CASSDPGAYNEQFF. In nucleotides, the CDR3 is TGTGCCAGCAGCGACCCCGGGGCCTACAATGAGCAGTTCTTC.

The chain has TRBV19 and TRBJ1-2, with D perhaps TRBD1 (5 bases). The CDR3 consists of 16 residues. Trimming shortened V by 2 bases and J by 3 bases, and 16 bases separated the two germline ends. CDR1 is LNHDA, CDR2 SQIVND, per germline (reference sequence). The CDR3 DNA sequence: TGTGCCAGTAGTATAAGGGGTAGCAGGGCGGACTATGGCTACACCTTC. The encoded protein is CASSIRGSRADYGYTF.

This chain uses TRBV5-4 with TRBJ1-2; no clear D. Germline CDR1 SGHNT, CDR2 YYREEE (reference sequence). This CDR3 spans 12 amino acids. Trimming pared 0 bases from V and 4 bases from J, leaving 4 bases between. CDR3 region: CASSLDSYGYTF. Here the CDR3 DNA reads TGTGCCAGCAGCTTGGACAGCTATGGCTACACCTTC.

The gene calls are TRBV30 and TRBJ1-6; 9 bases align to TRBD1. There are 16 residues in the CDR3. The V and J ends lost 2 bases and 9 bases, in that order; junction bases with no gene match: 11. Germline assignment: CDR1 GTSNPN and CDR2 SVGIG (reference sequence). The CDR3 coding sequence is TGTGCCTGGAGTCGTCCCGGGACAGGGTTTAGTTCACCCCTCCACTTT. It yields the protein CAWSRPGTGFSSPLHF.

V gene TRBV7-6 combines with J gene TRBJ2-3; the D gene is possibly TRBD1 (8 bases). The CDR3 consists of 22 residues. Trimming pared 5 bases from V and 5 bases from J, leaving 38 bases between. Per germline, CDR1 SGHVS and CDR2 FNYEAQ. The CDR3 here is CASSPGTGQRSGDSRSGDTQYF. The CDR3 DNA reads as TGTGCCAGCAGCCCAGGGACAGGCCAACGGAGCGGGGACTCCAGAAGCGGAGATACGCAGTATTTT. Based on the CDR3 plus reference TRBV7-6 and TRBJ2-3, the full variable domain is GAGVSQSPRYKVTKRGQDVALRCDPISGHVSLYWYRQALGQGPEFLTYFNYEAQQDKSGLPNDRFSAERPEGSISTLTIQRTEQRDSAMYRCASSPGTGQRSGDSRSGDTQYFGPGTRLTVL.

The chain employs TRBV19 and TRBJ1-5, with 7 bases identical to TRBD1. CDR3 length equals 13 residues. J was trimmed by 7 bases and V by 7 bases; bases with no gene match: 7. CDR1 is LNHDA and CDR2 is SQIVND in the germline V gene (reference sequence). CDR3 bases: TGTGCCAGTACTGACAGGGAGGTACAGCCCCAGCATTTT. Its translation: CASTDREVQPQHF. Full variable domain (missing parts from reference TRBV19 and TRBJ1-5): DGGITQSPKYLFRKEGQNVTLSCEQNLNHDAMYWYRQDPGQGLRLIYYSQIVNDFQKGDIAEGYSVSREKKESFPLTVTSAQKNPTAFYLCASTDREVQPQHFGDGTRLSIL.

This clone has ten or more counts. V usage is TRBV4-2 and J usage is TRBJ2-2; TRBD2 aligns across 13 bases. The CDR3 spans 17 residues. V was clipped by 4 bases and J by 7 bases; unmatched bases: 9. The germline CDR1 and CDR2 sequences are LGHNA and YNFKEQ. The CDR3 sequence is CASSRRTSGRADGELFF. CDR3 nucleotides: TGTGCCAGCAGCCGCAGAACTAGCGGGAGGGCGGACGGGGAGCTGTTTTTT.

This clone was picked up one time. This chain links TRBV5-1 with TRBJ2-7; D perhaps matches TRBD2 (5 bases). The V and J ends lost 1 base and 0 bases respectively, with 11 bases between them. CDR1 is SGHRS and CDR2 is YFSETQ in the germline V gene. The CDR3 has 15 residues. The CDR3 here is CASSLLAEDSYEQYF. The DNA of the CDR3 is TGCGCCAGCAGCTTGCTCGCGGAGGACTCCTACGAGCAGTACTTC. The full variable domain, completed using reference TRBV5-1 and TRBJ2-7, is KAGVTQTPRYLIKTRGQQVTLSCSPISGHRSVSWYQQTPGQGLQFLFEYFSETQRNKGNFPGRFSGRQFSNSRSEMNVSTLELGDSALYLCASSLLAEDSYEQYFGPGTRLTVT.

This clone was detected only a few times. The genes are TRBV10-3 and TRBJ2-3; 10 positions match TRBD2. V was pared by 7 bases and J by 1 base, with 2 bases of the junction left unmatched. Germline values: CDR1 ENHRY, CDR2 SYGVKD. This CDR3 comprises 14 residues. The CDR3 DNA sequence: TGTGCCATCAACCTAGCGGGAGGCACAGATACGCAGTATTTT. This gives the protein CAINLAGGTDTQYF.

Note on this clone: The sample contains more than one DNA sequence encoding this CDR3. The chain carries TRBV5-1 and TRBJ2-5; D perhaps matches TRBD1 (7 bases). Germline V gene lookup returns CDR1 SGHRS and CDR2 YFSETQ. The CDR3 has 14 amino acids. V was clipped by 0 bases and J by 5 bases, with 11 bases between them. DNA for the CDR3: TGCGCCAGCAGCTTGGGGACAGGAGGGGAGACCCAGTACTTC. It yields the protein CASSLGTGGETQYF.

The chain couples TRBV18 to TRBJ1-6; 9 bases are shared with TRBD1. Germline V gene data show CDR1 as KGHSH and CDR2 as LQKENI. V shed 3 bases, J shed 14 bases, and the junction held 2 bases outside the gene matches. This CDR3 region has 12 residues. In nucleotides, the CDR3 is TGTGCCAGCTCACCTGGGACAGGGTCCCTCCACTTT. This codes for CASSPGTGSLHF.

This chain connects TRBV30 to TRBJ1-6; 7 bases are a match to TRBD1. This CDR3 region has 13 residues. V dropped 3 bases and J dropped 8; count of bases not matched to a gene: 4. Germline V gene lookup returns CDR1 GTSNPN and CDR2 SVGIG (reference sequence). CDR3 coding DNA: TGTGCCTGGAGCACAGGGGAGGATTCACCCCTCCACTTT. The encoded protein is CAWSTGEDSPLHF.